One sample yielded the 27 T cell receptor beta chains listed below, sequenced in a study of T cells after yellow fever vaccination. From the 5' RACE reads, TCRdb called clonotypes with MiXCR, one entry per CDR3 protein. The table includes about 180,000 distinct CDR3 sequences, about 6.2% detected once. The sample here was CD4+ T cells sorted from PBMCs, taken on the day of the first yellow fever vaccination. The receptors here all came from a man aged 18 to 29 who received the YFV17D yellow fever vaccine.

This clonotype was counted at least ten times. The V and J genes are TRBV29-1 and TRBJ1-5; the D gene is possibly TRBD1 (5 bases). Trimming left V 3 bases short and J 0 bases short, with 9 bases between. The germline V gene has CDR1 SQVTM and CDR2 ANQGSEA. There are 14 residues in the CDR3. CDR3 sequence (DNA): TGCAGCGTTGATAGGGGCGGTAGCAATCAGCCCCAGCATTTT. It is translated as CSVDRGGSNQPQHF.

This clonotype has at least ten counts. The chain has TRBV7-2 and TRBJ2-3; D is perhaps TRBD2 (6 bases). Germline V gene sequence: CDR1 SGHTA, CDR2 FQGNSA. This CDR3 has 15 amino acids. Trimming took 6 bases from V and 2 from J, leaving 15 bases between them. CDR3 sequence (DNA): TGTGCCAGCAGGGGGGGTAGCGCCTACACAGATACGCAGTATTTT. As protein: CASRGGSAYTDTQYF. The full variable domain, rest sourced from reference TRBV7-2 and TRBJ2-3, is GAGVSQSPSNKVTEKGKDVELRCDPISGHTALYWYRQSLGQGLEFLIYFQGNSAPDKSGLPSDRFSAERTGGSVSTLTIQRTQQEDSAVYLCASRGGSAYTDTQYFGPGTRLTVL.

This clonotype was seen ten or more times. The chain is built from TRBV4-1 and TRBJ1-5; maybe TRBD1 (5 bases). V shed 1 base and J shed 2 bases, with 12 bases lying between them. Germline loops: CDR1 MGHRA, CDR2 YSYEKL. The CDR3 spans 16 residues. CDR3 sequence reads: CASSQGGLLGNQPQHF. DNA of the CDR3: TGCGCCAGCAGCCAAGGGGGACTCCTCGGCAATCAGCCCCAGCATTTT.

At least ten counts were recorded for this clonotype. The V and J genes are TRBV12-3 or TRBV12-4 and TRBJ1-2, with D tentatively TRBD1 (6 bases). V was trimmed by 5 bases and J by 8 bases, leaving 15 bases between them. This CDR3 contains 13 residues. The CDR3 spells CASSPLTGAGYTF. CDR3 DNA sequence: TGTGCCAGCAGTCCCTTGACGGGGGCAGGCTACACCTTC.

The rearrangement uses TRBV4-2 and TRBJ2-3, with a tentative D call TRBD2 (7 bases). CDR1 LGHNA and CDR2 YNFKEQ come from the germline V gene. The V end was cut by 3 bases, the J end by 2 bases, with 18 bases between. This CDR3 is built from 17 residues. The CDR3 protein is CASSQWEVAGATDTQYF. The CDR3 DNA is TGTGCCAGCAGCCAGTGGGAGGTGGCGGGGGCCACAGATACGCAGTATTTT.

The chain joins TRBV20-1 to TRBJ2-7; no clear D gene. Germline loops: CDR1 DFQATT, CDR2 SNEGSKA (reference sequence). Deletions cut 1 base from V and 6 bases from J, with 13 bases between. The CDR3 loop spans 13 amino acids. The DNA for the CDR3 is TGCAGTGCTAGAGGGGTGGTAGTATCCGAGCAGTACTTC. Protein product: CSARGVVVSEQYF.

This clonotype has at least ten counts. The rearrangement links TRBV5-1 to TRBJ2-7; D is perhaps TRBD1 or TRBD2 (6 bases each). Between the trimmed V and J ends, which lost 2 bases and 6 bases, there was a span of 12 bases. The germline CDR1 and CDR2 sequences are SGHRS and YFSETQ. The CDR3 length is 13 residues. CDR3 sequence (DNA): TGCGCCAGCAGCTTAACAGAGGGGGGCGAGCAGTACGTC. Translating it yields CASSLTEGGEQYV.

This clonotype was detected only a few times. The chain employs TRBV12-3 or TRBV12-4 and TRBJ2-7, with TRBD1 matching over 9 bases. This CDR3 region has 14 residues. With 1 base clipped from V and 4 bases from J, the junction kept 2 bases outside the gene matches. This CDR3 is CASSLGQGDYEQYV. CDR3 DNA: TGTGCCAGCAGTTTAGGACAGGGGGATTACGAGCAGTACGTC.

This clonotype occurred many times. This chain links TRBV7-2 with TRBJ2-1; TRBD2 matches 7 bases. The CDR3 runs to 15 residues. CDR1 and CDR2 from the germline V gene are SGHTA and FQGNSA. V dropped 1 base and J dropped 4; count of bases not matched to a gene: 4. The DNA of the CDR3 is TGTGCCAGCAGCTTAGTGGGGACTACATACAATGAGCAGTTCTTC. Residues: CASSLVGTTYNEQFF. The entire variable domain, with the rest obtained from reference TRBV7-2 and TRBJ2-1, is as follows: GAGVSQSPSNKVTEKGKDVELRCDPISGHTALYWYRQSLGQGLEFLIYFQGNSAPDKSGLPSDRFSAERTGGSVSTLTIQRTQQEDSAVYLCASSLVGTTYNEQFFGPGTRLTVL.

This clonotype showed up many times. The V call is TRBV20-1, the J call TRBJ2-3; 8 nucleotides line up with TRBD2. This CDR3 spans 15 amino acids. Trimming took 5 bases from V and 3 from J; bases not matched to a gene: 10. Germline loops: CDR1 DFQATT, CDR2 SNEGSKA (reference sequence). The CDR3 protein is CSAVPGTRGTDTQYF. DNA of the CDR3: TGCAGTGCTGTCCCCGGGACTAGGGGAACAGATACGCAGTATTTT.

This clonotype was detected a few times. The rearrangement joins TRBV3-1 to TRBJ2-3, with D unclear. V lost 4 bases, J lost 4 bases, and 6 bases lay in between. CDR3 length: 12 residues. Germline V CDR1 and CDR2: LGHDT, YNNKEL (reference sequence). The CDR3: CASSLLSDTQYF. Here the CDR3 DNA reads TGTGCCAGCAGCCTACTATCAGATACGCAGTATTTT.

This clonotype was recorded at least ten times. This chain links TRBV7-8 with TRBJ1-5; D unresolved. Germline V lookup: CDR1 SGHVS, CDR2 FQNEAQ. The V end lost 1 base, the J end lost 3 bases, and 4 bases lay between the germline ends. The CDR3 is 13 residues long. The CDR3 DNA is TGTGCCAGCAGCTTAGAACTCAATCAGCCCCAGCATTTT. Protein sequence: CASSLELNQPQHF.

This clonotype was seen at least ten times. The J gene is TRBJ1-1, the V gene TRBV10-2, with D perhaps TRBD1 (5 bases). V shed 1 base and J shed 0 bases, with 21 bases lying between them. CDR1 WSHSY and CDR2 SAAADI come from the germline V gene. The CDR3 is 19 amino acids. CDR3 sequence reads: CASSEFWLPGNAMNTEAFF. CDR3 nucleotides: TGCGCCAGCAGTGAGTTTTGGTTACCAGGGAATGCGATGAACACTGAAGCTTTCTTT.

This clonotype turned up a few times. J is TRBJ2-5 and V is TRBV7-2; no clear D gene. CDR3 length equals 13 residues. The V and J ends lost 5 bases and 4 bases respectively, with 11 bases between them. Looked up from germline, CDR1 is SGHTA and CDR2 is FQGNSA. In DNA, the CDR3 is TGTGCCAGCAGCCCCCGTTGGGGAGAGACCCAGTACTTC. It codes for CASSPRWGETQYF.

In this sample, this clonotype turned up many times. The chain combines TRBV2 with TRBJ2-2, with 10 bases aligning to TRBD1. Trimming at V came to 7 bases and at J to 6 bases, leaving 5 bases not matched to a gene. Germline lookup yields CDR1 SNHLY and CDR2 FYNNEI. The CDR3 totals 14 residues. The CDR3: CASIGQGVAGELFF. CDR3 bases: TGTGCCAGCATCGGACAGGGGGTGGCCGGGGAGCTGTTTTTT. Combining the CDR3 with reference TRBV2 and TRBJ2-2 gives the whole variable domain EPEVTQTPSHQVTQMGQEVILRCVPISNHLYFYWYRQILGQKVEFLVSFYNNEISEKSEIFDDQFSVERPDGSNFTLKIRSTKLEDSAMYFCASIGQGVAGELFFGEGSRLTVL.

This clonotype showed up many times. The rearrangement links TRBV7-2 to TRBJ2-1; D gene unclear. Trimming stripped 0 bases from V and 4 bases from J, with 10 bases between. Germline V CDR1 and CDR2: SGHTA, FQGNSA. The CDR3 length is 15 residues. CDR3 residues: CASSLAVGEYNEQFF. CDR3 in DNA: TGTGCCAGCAGCTTAGCGGTCGGCGAATACAATGAGCAGTTCTTC.

This clonotype appeared many times. This sequence joins TRBV20-1 and TRBJ2-7, with D possibly matching TRBD2 (5 bases). There are 14 residues in the CDR3. Trimming took 6 bases from V and 0 from J, leaving 15 bases between them. Germline V gene lookup returns CDR1 DFQATT and CDR2 SNEGSKA (reference sequence). CDR3 amino acids: CSAKRGKSSYEQYF. DNA for the CDR3: TGCAGTGCAAAACGGGGAAAGAGCTCCTACGAGCAGTACTTC.

This clonotype was observed at least ten times. The rearrangement links TRBV12-3 or TRBV12-4 to TRBJ2-2; tentatively, D is TRBD1 or TRBD2 (5 bases each). Trimming shortened V by 6 bases and J by 0 bases, and 11 bases separated the two germline ends. This CDR3 comprises 15 residues. CDR3 nucleotide sequence: TGTGCCAGCAGGGGGGTCAATTCGAACACCGGGGAGCTGTTTTTT. This gives the protein CASRGVNSNTGELFF.

At least ten counts were recorded for this clonotype. J is TRBJ2-3 and V is TRBV5-1; D remains unclear. The CDR3 totals 15 residues. Germline assignment: CDR1 SGHRS and CDR2 YFSETQ. V was trimmed by 0 bases and J by 3 bases, leaving 11 bases between them. The CDR3 protein is CASSLGSYSTDTQYF. DNA of the CDR3: TGCGCCAGCAGCTTGGGATCCTACTCGACAGATACGCAGTATTTT.

J is TRBJ1-4 and V is TRBV5-4, with TRBD1 matching 10 bases. With 5 bases clipped from V and 6 bases from J, the junction kept 1 base outside the gene matches. Germline lookup yields CDR1 SGHNT and CDR2 YYREEE (reference sequence). CDR3 length: 13 residues. CDR3 residues: CASRGQGDEKLFF. The CDR3 nucleotides read TGTGCCAGCAGAGGACAGGGGGATGAAAAACTGTTTTTT. Full variable domain (remainder filled in from reference TRBV5-4 and TRBJ1-4): ETGVTQSPTHLIKTRGQQVTLRCSSQSGHNTVSWYQQALGQGPQFIFQYYREEENGRGNFPPRFSGLQFPNYSSELNVNALELDDSALYLCASRGQGDEKLFFGSGTQLSVL.

At least ten counts were recorded for this clonotype. V usage is TRBV3-1 and J usage is TRBJ2-5; 10 bases align to TRBD2. CDR3 length: 15 amino acids. V shed 1 base and J 2 bases; nucleotides not matched to a gene: 1. Germline CDR1 reads LGHDT; CDR2 reads YNNKEL (reference sequence). DNA of the CDR3: TGTGCCAGCAGCCAAGGGACTAGCGGACAAGAGACCCAGTACTTC. Protein product: CASSQGTSGQETQYF.

This clonotype occurred a few times. In nucleotides, the CDR3 is TGTGCCAGTAGTCGTGGTTGGCAGGGGATCGATGAGCAGTTCTTC. Its translation: CASSRGWQGIDEQFF. The rearrangement links TRBV19 to TRBJ2-1; possible D gene TRBD1, 6 bases. Germline V CDR1 and CDR2: LNHDA, SQIVND (reference sequence). The CDR3 contains 15 residues. V dropped 5 bases and J dropped 8 bases, with 19 bases sitting between them.

This chain connects TRBV28 to TRBJ2-3; 8 bases agree with TRBD2. Per the germline V gene, CDR1 is MDHEN and CDR2 is SYDVKM. CDR3 length: 15 residues. V lost 6 bases, J lost 0 bases, and 5 bases stayed unmatched. The CDR3 reads CASSPAGASTDTQYF. The DNA of the CDR3 is TGTGCCAGCAGCCCAGCGGGGGCAAGCACAGATACGCAGTATTTT.

This clonotype appeared many times. This chain uses TRBV7-2 with TRBJ1-1, with TRBD1 matching 7 bases. The length of the CDR3 is 15 residues. Germline CDR1 and CDR2: SGHTA and FQGNSA. Trimming took 2 bases from V and 4 from J; bases not matched to a gene: 7. The CDR3 region is CASSLQQGRGTEAFF. Written as DNA, the CDR3 is TGTGCCAGCAGCTTACAACAGGGGCGAGGCACTGAAGCTTTCTTT.

This clonotype was recorded many times. The chain carries TRBV5-5 and TRBJ2-7; D gene ambiguous. In germline, CDR1 is SGHKS, CDR2 YYEKEE (reference sequence). The CDR3 runs to 14 residues. V was shortened by 4 bases and J by 2 bases, with 13 bases between the two germline ends. The CDR3 sequence is CASSPAHETYEQYV. The CDR3 DNA is TGTGCCAGCAGCCCCGCCCACGAAACCTACGAGCAGTACGTC.

This clonotype was recorded at least ten times. The J gene is TRBJ2-3, the V gene TRBV12-3 or TRBV12-4; 11 positions match TRBD2. CDR3 length: 16 amino acids. The J segment lost 4 bases and the V segment lost 6 bases, leaving 9 bases of the junction unmatched. The CDR3 sequence: CASSASTSGAADTQYF. The DNA for the CDR3 is TGTGCCAGCAGCGCTTCGACTAGCGGGGCCGCAGATACGCAGTATTTT.

This clonotype was counted a few times. The chain has TRBV5-1 and TRBJ2-3; the D is unclear. V lost 5 bases to trimming and J lost 0 bases, with 10 bases between them. This CDR3 region has 14 residues. Germline CDR1 and CDR2: SGHRS and YFSETQ. The CDR3 DNA reads as TGCGCCAGCAGTATTCAGCCTAGCACAGATACGCAGTATTTT. This gives the protein CASSIQPSTDTQYF.